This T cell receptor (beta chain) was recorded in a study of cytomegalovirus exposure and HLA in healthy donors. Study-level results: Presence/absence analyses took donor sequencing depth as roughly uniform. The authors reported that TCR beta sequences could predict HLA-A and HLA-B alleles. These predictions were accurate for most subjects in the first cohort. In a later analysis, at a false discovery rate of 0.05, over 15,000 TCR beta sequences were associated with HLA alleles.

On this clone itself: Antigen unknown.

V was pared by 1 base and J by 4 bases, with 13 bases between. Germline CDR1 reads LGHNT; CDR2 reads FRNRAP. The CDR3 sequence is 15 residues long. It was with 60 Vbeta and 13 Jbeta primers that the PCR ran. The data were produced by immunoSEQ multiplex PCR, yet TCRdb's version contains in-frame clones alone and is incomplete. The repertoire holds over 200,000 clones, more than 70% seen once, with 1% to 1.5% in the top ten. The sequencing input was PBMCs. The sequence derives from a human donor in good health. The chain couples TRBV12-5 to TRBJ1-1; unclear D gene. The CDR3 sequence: CASGLASRPGTEAFF. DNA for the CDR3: TGTGCTAGTGGTTTGGCCTCCCGTCCGGGCACTGAAGCTTTCTTT. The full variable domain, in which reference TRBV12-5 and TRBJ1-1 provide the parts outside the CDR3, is DARVTQTPRHKVTEMGQEVTMRCQPILGHNTVFWYRQTMMQGLELLAYFRNRAPLDDSGMPKDRFSAEMPDATLATLKIQPSEPRDSAVYFCASGLASRPGTEAFFGQGTRLTVV.